This is a list of T cell receptor beta chains from one sample in a study of Ad26.COV2.S vaccination and SARS-CoV-2 variants. Sequencing used immunoSEQ multiplex PCR; TCRdb keeps in-frame clones, though not all of them. The data contain approximately 410,000 clones, around 87% of them singletons. The material was peripheral blood, obtained in a trial of Ad26.COV2.S vaccine versus placebo. All receptors derive from a person aged 18 to 65 who received the Ad26.COV2.S COVID-19 vaccine or a placebo. CDR3s include the opening cysteine and the closing phenylalanine or tryptophan. D genes are given only for firm matches. Clone sizes are given selectively: once, few, many, or a class where the clone is expanded.

d_call	clone_size	v_call	j_call	cdr3_aa	cdr3_nt
-	-	TRBV21-1	TRBJ2-2	CASSTNPPGELFF	TGTGCCAGCAGCACCAATCCTCCCGGGGAGCTGTTTTTT
TRBD1	-	TRBV28	TRBJ2-1	CASSPGQGIWNEQFF	TGTGCCAGCAGTCCGGGACAGGGGATCTGGAATGAGCAGTTCTTC
-	few	TRBV7-9	TRBJ1-1	CASSPGLGGSTEAFF	TGTGCCAGCAGCCCAGGTTTAGGGGGGAGCACTGAAGCTTTCTTT
-	-	TRBV5-1	TRBJ2-7	CASSRSTPYEQYF	TGCGCCAGCAGCCGCTCGACTCCCTACGAGCAGTACTTC
TRBD1	-	TRBV13	TRBJ2-5	CASSFGRDREYF	TGTGCCAGCAGCTTCGGCCGGGACAGGGAGTACTTC
TRBD1	-	TRBV5-6	TRBJ1-4	CASSFWQGGEKLFF	TGTGCCAGCAGCTTTTGGCAGGGGGGTGAAAAACTGTTTTTT
-	-	TRBV18	TRBJ2-2	CASSPNGAGGELFF	TGTGCCAGCTCACCAAACGGGGCCGGCGGGGAGCTGTTTTTT
TRBD1	-	TRBV2	TRBJ1-1	CASSIGGGQGRANTEAFF	TGTGCCAGCAGCATTGGGGGGGGACAGGGTAGAGCGAACACTGAAGCTTTCTTT
TRBD1	-	TRBV7-8	TRBJ1-3	CASSLVSRGPGNTIYF	TGTGCCAGCAGCTTAGTCTCCAGGGGGCCTGGAAACACCATATATTTT
-	-	TRBV19	TRBJ1-6	CASNPSSSSPLHF	TGTGCCAGTAACCCGAGTAGTAGTTCACCCCTCCACTTT
-	-	TRBV5-4	TRBJ1-2	CASNPGGFVYGYTF	TGTGCCAGCAATCCCGGGGGTTTCGTCTATGGCTACACCTTC
TRBD1	-	TRBV19	TRBJ1-1	CASRYRGDTEAFF	TGTGCCAGTAGGTACAGGGGGGACACTGAAGCTTTCTTT
-	-	TRBV20-1	TRBJ1-2	CSAKTADGYTF	TGCAGTGCTAAGACGGCTGACGGCTACACCTTC
-	-	TRBV7-9	TRBJ2-2	CASSYGGGQGGELFF	TGTGCCAGCAGCTACGGAGGAGGTCAGGGCGGGGAGCTGTTTTTT
-	-	TRBV6-2/TRBV6-3	TRBJ1-5	CASSYDLGGGNQPQHF	TGTGCCAGCAGTTACGATCTAGGCGGTGGGAATCAGCCCCAGCATTTT
TRBD2	-	TRBV7-2	TRBJ2-2	CASRASGGAVEELFF	TGTGCCAGCAGGGCTAGCGGGGGGGCCGTAGAGGAGCTGTTTTTT
-	-	TRBV24-1	TRBJ2-1	CATSAKRAGPYNEQFF	TGTGCCACCAGTGCGAAAAGGGCAGGGCCCTACAATGAGCAGTTCTTC
TRBD1	once	TRBV7-3	TRBJ2-2	CASSPGQRTGDTGELFF	TGTGCCAGCAGCCCGGGACAAAGGACAGGGGACACCGGGGAGCTGTTTTTT
TRBD2	-	TRBV6-2/TRBV6-3	TRBJ2-1	CASSWAGLAGGSSYNEQFF	TGTGCCAGCAGTTGGGCTGGACTAGCGGGGGGGAGCTCCTACAATGAGCAGTTCTTC
-	-	TRBV6-2/TRBV6-3	TRBJ2-7	CASSYAYEQYF	TGTGCCAGCAGTTACGCTTACGAGCAGTACTTC